These T cell receptor beta chains were read from a single sample in a study of blood T cell repertoires in COVID-19. This table comes from immunoSEQ multiplex PCR, and its TCRdb copy is limited to in-frame clones, with some not included. The sample has approximately 74,000 clones, roughly 90% seen once. The sample consisted of peripheral blood. The receptors here all came from an older woman with acute or convalescent COVID-19. The CDR3 runs from the conserved cysteine through the conserved F or W. The order of the fields is J gene, V gene, D gene, clone size, CDR3 protein, CDR3 DNA. The D gene is left open where the match is weak. Rows may omit the clone size; those that give it use once, few, many or a size class.

TRBJ1-1 | TRBV9 | - | - | CASSVGGAGLTEAFF | TGTGCCAGCAGCGTAGGAGGCGCGGGGCTGACTGAAGCTTTCTTT
TRBJ1-2 | TRBV28 | - | once | CASSVEQGNYGYTF | TGTGCCAGCAGCGTAGAGCAGGGAAACTATGGCTACACCTTC
TRBJ2-5 | TRBV21-1 | - | - | CASSKAFAPRRETQYF | TGTGCCAGCAGCAAAGCTTTTGCACCAAGGAGAGAGACCCAGTACTTC
TRBJ2-2 | TRBV18 | TRBD2 | - | CASSPLGSGSAGELFF | TGTGCCAGCTCACCATTGGGTAGCGGGAGCGCCGGGGAGCTGTTTTTT
TRBJ2-3 | TRBV7-6 | TRBD1 | - | CASSLDRDDTQYF | TGTGCCAGCAGCTTGGACAGGGATGATACGCAGTATTTT
TRBJ1-3 | TRBV7-9 | - | - | CASSLFLNTIYF | TGTGCCAGCAGCTTATTCCTTAACACCATATATTTT
TRBJ2-2 | TRBV21-1 | - | - | CASSPGLTIHDVTGELFF | TGTGCCAGCAGCCCGGGACTGACCATTCACGATGTCACCGGGGAGCTGTTTTTT
TRBJ2-2 | TRBV29-1 | - | - | CSAETGTGELFF | TGCAGCGCCGAGACAGGCACCGGGGAGCTGTTTTTT
TRBJ1-1 | TRBV7-9 | - | few | CASSLVITEAFF | TGTGCCAGCAGCTTAGTTATCACTGAAGCTTTCTTT
TRBJ1-1 | TRBV12-3/TRBV12-4 | - | - | CASSLVGDEAFF | TGTGCCAGCAGTTTAGTGGGAGATGAAGCTTTCTTT
TRBJ1-3 | TRBV6-5 | - | few | CASSLTGQGNTIYF | TGTGCCAGCAGTCTTACAGGGCAAGGAAACACCATATATTTT
TRBJ2-3 | TRBV7-9 | TRBD2 | few | CASSSQTSGRYF | TGTGCCAGCAGCTCCCAGACTAGCGGGAGGTATTTT
TRBJ1-2 | TRBV6-1 | - | - | CASSEVGLRRYGYTF | TGTGCCAGCAGTGAAGTGGGACTGCGACGCTATGGCTACACCTTC
TRBJ1-5 | TRBV2 | - | medium-sized | CASRDRGGRNQPQHF | TGTGCCAGCAGAGATAGGGGAGGACGCAATCAGCCCCAGCATTTT
TRBJ1-4 | TRBV5-1 | TRBD1 | - | CASSLAGGEEKLFF | TGCGCCAGCAGCTTGGCAGGGGGCGAGGAAAAACTGTTTTTT
TRBJ2-5 | TRBV5-4 | - | - | CASSLYQDETQYF | TGTGCCAGCAGCTTGTACCAGGATGAGACCCAGTACTTC
TRBJ2-1 | TRBV15 | TRBD2 | - | CATSRDLAGGRNEQFF | TGTGCCACCAGCAGAGACCTAGCGGGGGGGCGCAATGAGCAGTTCTTC
TRBJ2-1 | TRBV14 | - | few | CASSRQVSSYNEQFF | TGTGCCAGCAGCCGACAGGTGAGCTCCTACAATGAGCAGTTCTTC
TRBJ2-5 | TRBV7-9 | TRBD1 | - | CASSLYTGGKETQYF | TGTGCCAGCAGCTTATACACAGGGGGCAAAGAGACCCAGTACTTC
TRBJ2-1 | TRBV7-8 | TRBD2 | few | CASSLAPTSGGVWHEQFF | TGTGCCAGCAGCTTAGCCCCGACTAGCGGGGGGGTTTGGCATGAGCAGTTCTTC
TRBJ1-3 | TRBV7-9 | - | - | CASSFPLSGAGNTIYF | TGTGCCAGCAGCTTTCCTTTGTCGGGGGCTGGAAACACCATATATTTT
TRBJ1-4 | TRBV5-1 | - | few | CASREQATNEKLFF | TGCGCCAGCAGAGAGCAAGCAACTAATGAAAAACTGTTTTTT
TRBJ1-5 | TRBV28 | - | - | CASSKRTGVQPQHF | TGTGCCAGCAGTAAAAGGACGGGAGTTCAGCCCCAGCATTTT